These T cell receptor beta chains were read from a single sample in a study of T-cell reconstitution after alpha-beta-depleted transplantation in children. TCRdb processed the PCR reads anew with MiXCR; each CDR3 protein has one entry. The table has 500,000 to 600,000 distinct CDR3 sequences, approximately 29% seen once; the top ten hold under 3%. Sample: PBMCs from the stem cell graft donor, taken from the stem cell graft. The receptor set was obtained from a human donor who donated a stem cell graft to a child with aplastic anemia. Each CDR3 is given without its conserved first and last residue.

TRBV19	ASLRGGVNTEAF
TRBV29-1	SVENRGGVDNEQF
TRBV12-3/TRBV12-4	ASSLGVGWNTGELF
TRBV7-2	ASSHPTTASTDTQY
TRBV18	ASSPRQDLIYGYT
TRBV7-9	ASSPTGPYTGELF
TRBV6-2/TRBV6-3	ASRPRSLSHGYT
TRBV20-1	SARDWLAGSEQY
TRBV6-1	ASSHSGQGAGYGYT
TRBV29-1	SVEDSRTPDYGYT
TRBV19	ASRVGPSNQPQH
TRBV29-1	SVGGTAKSTQY
TRBV29-1	SVPRSSYNEQF
TRBV18	ASSPIRTSGSNTGELF
TRBV20-1	SAQRISDEQF
TRBV20-1	SANKREGQDEQY
TRBV6-2/TRBV6-3	ASSYSPGGTGELF
TRBV12-3/TRBV12-4	ASRIAPRDNEQF
TRBV30	AWSVLGGGYNEQF
TRBV6-5	ASSYSYGEDGYT
TRBV7-2	ASSLVPLNNRF
TRBV6-5	ASSPIDSGSVNEQF
TRBV5-4	ASSTDYRATNEKLF
TRBV28	ASSPRAYEQY
TRBV3-1	ASSQDGFSNEQF
TRBV30	AWSLIGGGTDTQY
TRBV12-3/TRBV12-4	ASSLRGPTGELF
TRBV6-1	ASSQTETKNIQY
TRBV7-6	ASSLAAASGRPQY
TRBV13	ASSLGDRRKDEAF
TRBV5-5	ASSSRATLNTEAF
TRBV12-3/TRBV12-4	ASTMGSGNQPQH
TRBV29-1	SVGTYGYT
TRBV6-2/TRBV6-3	ASSSMTSGRYNEQF
TRBV29-1	SGGTLLNTEAF
TRBV20-1	SARAQGPNRKTQY
TRBV19	ASSILLAQFYNEQF
TRBV4-3	ASSLSGANSYNEQF
TRBV12-3/TRBV12-4	ASRVAGAYNEQF
TRBV12-3/TRBV12-4	ASSFARVNQPQH
TRBV27	ASTQEQH
TRBV7-3	ASNNHAPPRGTNTEAF
TRBV12-3/TRBV12-4	ASSFGLAGPGEQF
TRBV27	ASSLGLAGGKSIYNEQF
TRBV5-1	ASSGLVTGELF
TRBV5-1	ASSFDGPKNIQY
TRBV10-3	AIRDRTPNTEAF
TRBV9	ASSVVAGGREQF
TRBV24-1	ATSDRRETSETQY
TRBV7-2	ASSLVSTGAKNIQY
TRBV20-1	SARGPWGETQY
TRBV6-1	ASTPPLGGLNEQF
TRBV7-9	ASSHEKDDEQF
TRBV27	ASGKGWDTSSYNEQF
TRBV27	ASSFTGRTDTQY
TRBV5-8	ASSLGQPNDQF
TRBV20-1	SARLVLEAYEQY